This T cell receptor (beta chain) appears in the sequencing data of a study of T cell responses to AZD1222 COVID-19 vaccine. Assay: immunoSEQ multiplex PCR; the TCRdb copy retains only in-frame clones and omits some. The table shows 150,000 or so clones, with approximately 91% occurring only once. Germline V gene data show CDR1 as SGHTS and CDR2 as YDEGEE. V gave up 4 bases and J gave up 5 bases, with 9 bases separating them. CDR3 length equals 13 residues. This sequence originates from an adult who received the AZD1222 COVID-19 vaccine. The chain is built from TRBV5-8 and TRBJ2-2; D might be TRBD1 or TRBD2, each matching 5 bases. Sequencing used peripheral blood, obtained 28 days after the second AZD1222 dose. This CDR3 reads CASSLWGTGELFF. Here the CDR3 DNA reads TGTGCCAGCAGCCTGTGGGGGACCGGGGAGCTGTTTTTT.